This T cell receptor (beta chain) was recorded in a study of blood T cell repertoires in COVID-19. Study background: Nucleic acid was either cDNA or gDNA, and it came from T cells, B-cell-depleted T cells, or PBMCs.

V shed 2 bases and J shed 3 bases, with 7 bases lying between them. From germline, CDR1 is KGHSH and CDR2 LQKENI. There are 13 residues in the CDR3. Followed over time, Seattle patients had been enrolled while infection was active. In the original analysis: The authors estimated nucleated cell counts from reference gene primer amplification. Profiling relied on immunoSEQ multiplex PCR, and the TCRdb table lists in-frame clones only, not all of them. That table supplies the V and J calls and clone size; D and trimming were determined from the DNA. This sample carries 310,000 or so clones, approximately 91% of them seen once, and the ten largest clones take 11%.

Sequenced sample: peripheral blood. The receptor's source is a woman in her 30s with COVID-19, enrolled during active disease. V is TRBV18 and J is TRBJ1-1; no reliable D call. The CDR3 nucleotides read TGTGCCAGCTCACCAAACGGGGACACTGAAGCTTTCTTT. Its protein is CASSPNGDTEAFF.